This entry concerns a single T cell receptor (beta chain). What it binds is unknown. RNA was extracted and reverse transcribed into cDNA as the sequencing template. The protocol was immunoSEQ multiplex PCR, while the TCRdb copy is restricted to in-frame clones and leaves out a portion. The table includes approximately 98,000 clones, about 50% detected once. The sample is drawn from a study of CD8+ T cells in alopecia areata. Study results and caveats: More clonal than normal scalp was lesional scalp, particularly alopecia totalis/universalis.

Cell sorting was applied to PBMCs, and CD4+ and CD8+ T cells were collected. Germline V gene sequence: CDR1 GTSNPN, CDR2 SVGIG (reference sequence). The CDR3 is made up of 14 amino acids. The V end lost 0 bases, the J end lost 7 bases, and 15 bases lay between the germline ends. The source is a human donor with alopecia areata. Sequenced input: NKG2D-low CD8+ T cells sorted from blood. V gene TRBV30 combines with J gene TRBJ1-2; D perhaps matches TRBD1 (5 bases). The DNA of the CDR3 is TGTGCCTGGAGTGTACTGGGAGGGGTGAGTGGCTACACCTTC. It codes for CAWSVLGGVSGYTF.